The T cell receptor beta chain described here comes from a study of T cells after posttransplantation cyclophosphamide. Findings of the study overall: Donor CD8+ memory clones often dominated recipient blood repertoires at later times. Blood and skin or GI T cell repertoires showed limited TRB overlap.

Comment on this clone: Its specificity is not known.

Data came from immunoSEQ multiplex PCR; TCRdb stores just in-frame clones and leaves some out. Altogether some 650 clones are present, approximately 81% being singletons, with the ten largest covering 29%. Peripheral blood was collected from the related graft donor on the marrow donation day. V gave up 0 bases and J gave up 4 bases, with 7 bases separating them. This CDR3 comprises 12 residues. Germline assignment: CDR1 GTSNPN and CDR2 SVGIG (reference sequence). This sequence joins TRBV30 and TRBJ2-7; tentatively, D is TRBD2 (6 bases). The sample consisted of memory CD8+ T cells sorted from blood. The sequence was obtained from a man between 40 and 49 years old in good health, CMV-negative, and a related stem cell transplant donor. The DNA of the CDR3 is TGTGCCTGGAGTGTTGGGGGGTACGAGCAGTACTTC. Its protein product is CAWSVGGYEQYF.